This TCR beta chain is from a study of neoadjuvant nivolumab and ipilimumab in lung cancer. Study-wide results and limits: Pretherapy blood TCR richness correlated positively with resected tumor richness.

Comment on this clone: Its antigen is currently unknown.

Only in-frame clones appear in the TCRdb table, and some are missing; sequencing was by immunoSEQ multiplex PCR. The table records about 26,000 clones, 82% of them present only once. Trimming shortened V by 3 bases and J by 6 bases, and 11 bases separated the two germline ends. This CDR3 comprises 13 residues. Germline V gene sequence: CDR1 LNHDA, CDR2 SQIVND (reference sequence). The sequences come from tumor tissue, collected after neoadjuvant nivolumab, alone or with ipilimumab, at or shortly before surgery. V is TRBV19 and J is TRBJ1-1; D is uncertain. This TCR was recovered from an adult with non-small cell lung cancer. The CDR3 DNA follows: TGTGCCAGTAGTATCTACGGCCACCCTGAAGCTTTCTTT. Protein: CASSIYGHPEAFF.